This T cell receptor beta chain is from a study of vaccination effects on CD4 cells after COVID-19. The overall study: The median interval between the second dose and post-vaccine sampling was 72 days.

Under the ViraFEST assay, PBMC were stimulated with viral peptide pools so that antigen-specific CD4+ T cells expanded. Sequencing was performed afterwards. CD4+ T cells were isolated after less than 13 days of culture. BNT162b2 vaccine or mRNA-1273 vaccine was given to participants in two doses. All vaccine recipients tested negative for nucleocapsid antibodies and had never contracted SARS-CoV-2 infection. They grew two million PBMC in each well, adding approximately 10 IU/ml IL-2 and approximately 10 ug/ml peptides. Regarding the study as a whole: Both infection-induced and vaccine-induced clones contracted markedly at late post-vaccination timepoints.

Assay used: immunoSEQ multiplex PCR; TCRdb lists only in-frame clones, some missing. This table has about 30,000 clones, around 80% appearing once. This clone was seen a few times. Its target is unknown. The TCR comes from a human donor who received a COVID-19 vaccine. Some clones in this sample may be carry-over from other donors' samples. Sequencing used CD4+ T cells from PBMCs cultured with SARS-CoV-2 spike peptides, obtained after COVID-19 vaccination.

Here the CDR3 DNA reads TGTGCCTGGAGTGTACCGGGTTACTATGGCTACACCTTC. Amino acids: CAWSVPGYYGYTF. The chain is built from TRBV30 and TRBJ1-2; no clear D. The length of the CDR3 is 13 residues. V was pared by 0 bases and J by 3 bases, with 8 bases between. In germline, CDR1 is GTSNPN, CDR2 SVGIG (reference sequence).